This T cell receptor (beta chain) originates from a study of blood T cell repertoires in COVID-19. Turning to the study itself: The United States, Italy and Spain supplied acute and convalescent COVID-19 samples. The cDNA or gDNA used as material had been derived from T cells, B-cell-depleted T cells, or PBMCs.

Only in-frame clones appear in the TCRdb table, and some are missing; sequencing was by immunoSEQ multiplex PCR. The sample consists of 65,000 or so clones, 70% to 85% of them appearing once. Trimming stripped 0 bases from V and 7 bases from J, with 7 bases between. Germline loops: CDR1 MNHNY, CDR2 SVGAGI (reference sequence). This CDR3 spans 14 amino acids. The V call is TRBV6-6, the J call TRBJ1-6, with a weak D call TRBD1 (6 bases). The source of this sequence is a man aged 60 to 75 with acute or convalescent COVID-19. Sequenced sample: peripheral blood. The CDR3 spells CASSYSTGNSPLHF. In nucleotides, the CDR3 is TGTGCCAGCAGTTACTCTACAGGGAATTCACCCCTCCACTTT.